Listed below are T cell receptor beta chains from one sample, sequenced in a study of shared clonotypes between healthy human individuals. Method: immunoSEQ multiplex PCR; TCRdb's copy keeps in-frame clones and lacks some. The data hold approximately 2.3 million clones, with just over 90% observed a single time. The sample comprised naive CD4+ T cells from PBMCs. The origin of the receptors is a man aged 18 to 30 in good health. Some clones in this sample may be carry-over from other donors' samples. Both conserved end residues are part of each CDR3. D genes are given only for firm matches. Part of the rows lack a size; the others show once, few, many or a class for expanded clones.

J: TRBJ2-5; V: TRBV4-2; size: once; D: -; DNA: TGTGCCAGCAGCCAAGGGGCTCCTTTAATCGGACAAGAGACCCAGTACTTC; CDR3: CASSQGAPLIGQETQYF
J: TRBJ1-5; V: TRBV9; size: -; D: TRBD1; DNA: TGTGCCAGCTCAAGGGGACAGGCAAATCAGCCCCAGCATTTT; CDR3: CASSRGQANQPQHF
J: TRBJ2-7; V: TRBV5-1; size: -; D: TRBD1; DNA: TGCGCCAGCAGCTCTTTGACAGGGACCTACGAGCAGTACTTC; CDR3: CASSSLTGTYEQYF
J: TRBJ1-2; V: TRBV28; size: once; D: -; DNA: TGTGCCAGCAGTTCGGGAGGCATGCCCTATGGCTACACCTTC; CDR3: CASSSGGMPYGYTF
J: TRBJ1-5; V: TRBV28; size: -; D: -; DNA: TGTGCCAGCAGTTTGAGGGTTATTCAGCCCCAGCATTTT; CDR3: CASSLRVIQPQHF
J: TRBJ2-5; V: TRBV4-2; size: -; D: TRBD1; DNA: TGTGCCAGCAGCCACAGGGGGGAGACCCAGTACTTC; CDR3: CASSHRGETQYF
J: TRBJ2-1; V: TRBV1; size: -; D: -; DNA: TGCACCAGCAGCCAAGATGGCACTAGCGGAAATTCCTACAATGAGCAGTTCTTC; CDR3: CTSSQDGTSGNSYNEQFF
J: TRBJ1-2; V: TRBV5-8; size: -; D: TRBD1; DNA: TGTGCCAGCAGCTTGAGGGACAGACCTCTAGCGGACTTC; CDR3: CASSLRDRPLADF
J: TRBJ2-7; V: TRBV18; size: -; D: -; DNA: TGTGCCAGCTCACCAAAGGGCAGGGCCAGGGGCTACGAGCAGTACTTC; CDR3: CASSPKGRARGYEQYF
J: TRBJ2-7; V: TRBV15; size: -; D: -; DNA: TGTGCCACCGGGGGGGGGCCCACTTCCTACGAGCAGTACTTC; CDR3: CATGGGPTSYEQYF
J: TRBJ2-7; V: TRBV28; size: -; D: -; DNA: TGTGCCAGCAGTTTACTGGAGGGGGCGTTGACCGACGAGCAGTACTTC; CDR3: CASSLLEGALTDEQYF
J: TRBJ2-4; V: TRBV28; size: -; D: TRBD1; DNA: TGTGCCAGCAGTCTCTCATTAGGACAGGCCAGAGTACCACTGGCCAAAAACATTCAGTACTTC; CDR3: CASSLSLGQARVPLAKNIQYF
J: TRBJ2-3; V: TRBV10-3; size: -; D: TRBD2; DNA: TGTGCCATCAGTGAGTCCGGGGGGGTTCGAACGCAGTATTTT; CDR3: CAISESGGVRTQYF
J: TRBJ1-3; V: TRBV6-5; size: once; D: TRBD1; DNA: TGTGCCAGCAGTTCGGACAGGGCTGGAAACACCATATATTTT; CDR3: CASSSDRAGNTIYF
J: TRBJ1-1; V: TRBV5-1; size: -; D: -; DNA: TGCGCCAGCAGCTTTGGCACGGCGGACACTGAAGCTTTCTTT; CDR3: CASSFGTADTEAFF
J: TRBJ2-5; V: TRBV18; size: -; D: -; DNA: TGTGCCAGCTCACCAGGCCTAGCGCAAGAGACCCAGTACTTC; CDR3: CASSPGLAQETQYF
J: TRBJ2-2; V: TRBV29-1; size: -; D: -; DNA: TGCAGCGTTGTCGTTTCGTTGCAGAACACCGGGGAGCTGTTTTTT; CDR3: CSVVVSLQNTGELFF